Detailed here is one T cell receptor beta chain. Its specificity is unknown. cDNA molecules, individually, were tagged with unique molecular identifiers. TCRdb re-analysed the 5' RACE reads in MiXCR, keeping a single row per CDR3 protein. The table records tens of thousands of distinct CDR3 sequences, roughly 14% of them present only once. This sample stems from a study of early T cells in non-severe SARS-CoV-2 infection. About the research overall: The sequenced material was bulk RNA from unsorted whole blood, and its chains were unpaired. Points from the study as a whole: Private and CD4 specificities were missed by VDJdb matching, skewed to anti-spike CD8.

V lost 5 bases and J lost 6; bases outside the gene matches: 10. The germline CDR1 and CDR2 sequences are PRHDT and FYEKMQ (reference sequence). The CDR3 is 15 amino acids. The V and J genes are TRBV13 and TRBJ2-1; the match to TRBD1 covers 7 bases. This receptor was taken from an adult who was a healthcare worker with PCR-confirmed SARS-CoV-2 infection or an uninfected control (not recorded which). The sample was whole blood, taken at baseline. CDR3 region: CASSTLQGWINEQFF. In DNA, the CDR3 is TGTGCCAGCAGCACACTACAGGGGTGGATCAATGAGCAGTTCTTC. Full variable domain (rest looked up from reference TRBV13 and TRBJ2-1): AAGVIQSPRHLIKEKRETATLKCYPIPRHDTVYWYQQGPGQDPQFLISFYEKMQSDKGSIPDRFSAQQFSDYHSELNMSSLELGDSALYFCASSTLQGWINEQFFGPGTRLTVL.